This T cell receptor (beta chain) derives from a study of control samples from healthy donors and cancer patients. The V gene's germline CDR1 is GTSNPN and CDR2 SVGIG (reference sequence). V dropped 5 bases and J dropped 2 bases, with 19 bases sitting between them. The CDR3 contains 15 residues. This table comes from immunoSEQ multiplex PCR, and its TCRdb copy is limited to in-frame clones, with some not included. The sample holds about 140,000 clones, 75% to 95% seen once. This chain uses TRBV30 with TRBJ2-7; D perhaps matches TRBD1 (6 bases). Material: blood. The TCR was taken from a man aged 18-30 years in good health. CDR3 region: CAWRPMGHPPYEQYF. The CDR3, as DNA: TGTGCCTGGCGACCTATGGGACACCCTCCCTACGAGCAGTACTTC. Drawing the rest from reference TRBV30 and TRBJ2-7, the complete variable domain is SQTIHQWPATLVQPVGSPLSLECTVEGTSNPNLYWYRQAAGRGLQLLFYSVGIGQISSEVPQNLSASRPQDRQFILSSKKLLLSDSGFYLCAWRPMGHPPYEQYFGPGTRLTVT.